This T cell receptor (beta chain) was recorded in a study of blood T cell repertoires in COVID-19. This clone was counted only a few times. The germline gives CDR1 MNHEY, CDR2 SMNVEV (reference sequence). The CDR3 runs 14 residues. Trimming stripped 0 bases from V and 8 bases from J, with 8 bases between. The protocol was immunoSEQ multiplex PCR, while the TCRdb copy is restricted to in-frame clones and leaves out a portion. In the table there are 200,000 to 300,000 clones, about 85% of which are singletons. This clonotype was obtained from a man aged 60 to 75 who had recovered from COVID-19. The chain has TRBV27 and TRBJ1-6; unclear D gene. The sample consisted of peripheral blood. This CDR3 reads CASSLSLPYSPLHF. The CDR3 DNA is TGTGCCAGCAGTTTATCTCTTCCCTATTCACCCCTCCACTTT.